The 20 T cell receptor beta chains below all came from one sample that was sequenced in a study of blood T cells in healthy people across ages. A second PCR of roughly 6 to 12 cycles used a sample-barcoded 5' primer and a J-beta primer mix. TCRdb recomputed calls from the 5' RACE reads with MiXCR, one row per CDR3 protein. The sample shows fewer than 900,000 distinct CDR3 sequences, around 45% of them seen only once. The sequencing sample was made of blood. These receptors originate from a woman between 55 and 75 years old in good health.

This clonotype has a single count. CDR3 coding DNA: TGTGCCAGCAGTCCCGGCCCGCCCTTCATCACAGGCTACTTTGCTGAAGCTTTCTTT. Its protein is CASSPGPPFITGYFAEAFF. J is TRBJ1-1 and V is TRBV28, with D possibly TRBD1 on 5 matching bases. V lost 5 bases and J lost 6, with 31 bases in between. The CDR3 length is 19 residues. Germline V gives CDR1 MDHEN, CDR2 SYDVKM. Drawing the rest from reference TRBV28 and TRBJ1-1, the complete variable domain is DVKVTQSSRYLVKRTGEKVFLECVQDMDHENMFWYRQDPGLGLRLIYFSYDVKMKEKGDIPEGYSVSREKKERFSLILESASTNQTSMYLCASSPGPPFITGYFAEAFFGQGTRLTVV.

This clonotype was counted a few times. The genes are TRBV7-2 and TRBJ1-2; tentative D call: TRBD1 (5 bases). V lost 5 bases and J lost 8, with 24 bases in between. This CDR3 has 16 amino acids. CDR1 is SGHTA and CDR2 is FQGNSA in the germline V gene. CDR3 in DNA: TGTGCCAGCAGCGTCATTGGGGGGAGGGCCAATGAGGGCTACACCTTC. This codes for CASSVIGGRANEGYTF.

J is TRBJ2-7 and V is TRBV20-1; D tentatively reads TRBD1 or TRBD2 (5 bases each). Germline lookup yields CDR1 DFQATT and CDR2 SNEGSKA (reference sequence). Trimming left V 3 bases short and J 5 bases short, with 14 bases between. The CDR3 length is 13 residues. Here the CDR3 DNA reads TGCAGTGCTAGGACGGCAGGGACCCACGAGCAGTACTTC. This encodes CSARTAGTHEQYF.

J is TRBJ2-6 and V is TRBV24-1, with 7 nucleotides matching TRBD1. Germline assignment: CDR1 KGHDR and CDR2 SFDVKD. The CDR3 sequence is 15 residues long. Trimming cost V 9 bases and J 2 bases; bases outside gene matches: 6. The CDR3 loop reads CATSKTGTGANVLTF. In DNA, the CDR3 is TGTGCCACCTCAAAGACAGGGACTGGGGCCAACGTCCTGACTTTC.

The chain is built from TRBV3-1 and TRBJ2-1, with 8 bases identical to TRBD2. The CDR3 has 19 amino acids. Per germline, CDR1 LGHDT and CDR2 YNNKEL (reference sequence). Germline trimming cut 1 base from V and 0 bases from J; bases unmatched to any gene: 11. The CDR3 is CASSQVWASGLLSYNEQFF. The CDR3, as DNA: TGTGCCAGCAGCCAAGTTTGGGCTAGCGGGCTCCTCTCCTACAATGAGCAGTTCTTC.

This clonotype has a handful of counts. CDR3 sequence reads: CASSVAGTGSPLHF. The CDR3 DNA reads as TGTGCCAGCAGCGTAGCTGGGACGGGATCACCCCTCCACTTT. The chain combines TRBV9 with TRBJ1-6, with a possible D match to TRBD1 (5 bases). The length of the CDR3 is 14 residues. Germline V CDR1 and CDR2: SGDLS, YYNGEE. The V and J ends lost 0 bases and 10 bases respectively, with 11 bases between them.

The CDR3 loop reads CASSVASTYNEQYF. CDR3 bases: TGTGCCAGCAGCGTAGCCTCAACCTACAATGAGCAGTACTTC. The chain joins TRBV9 to TRBJ2-7; D not resolved. The CDR3 runs to 14 residues. V lost 0 bases, J lost 7 bases, and 14 bases lay in between. CDR1 SGDLS and CDR2 YYNGEE come from the germline V gene.

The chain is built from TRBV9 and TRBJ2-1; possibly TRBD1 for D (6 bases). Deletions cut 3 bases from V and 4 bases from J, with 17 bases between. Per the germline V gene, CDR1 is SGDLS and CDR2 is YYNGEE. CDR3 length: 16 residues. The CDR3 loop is CASSARGTPVYNEQFF. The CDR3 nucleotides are TGTGCCAGCAGCGCCCGTGGGACACCCGTATACAATGAGCAGTTCTTC.

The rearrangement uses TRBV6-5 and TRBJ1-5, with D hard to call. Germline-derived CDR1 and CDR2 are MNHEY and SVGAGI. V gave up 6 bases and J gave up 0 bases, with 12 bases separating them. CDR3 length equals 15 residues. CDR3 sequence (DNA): TGTGCCAGCAGAATTAGCGGGGATAGCAATCAGCCCCAGCATTTT. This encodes CASRISGDSNQPQHF.

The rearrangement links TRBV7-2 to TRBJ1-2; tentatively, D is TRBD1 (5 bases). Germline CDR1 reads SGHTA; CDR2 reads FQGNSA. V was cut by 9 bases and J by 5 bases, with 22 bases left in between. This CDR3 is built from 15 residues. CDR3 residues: CASSPDSSGAYGYTF. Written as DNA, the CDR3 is TGTGCCAGTAGCCCAGACAGCTCCGGGGCATATGGCTACACCTTC.

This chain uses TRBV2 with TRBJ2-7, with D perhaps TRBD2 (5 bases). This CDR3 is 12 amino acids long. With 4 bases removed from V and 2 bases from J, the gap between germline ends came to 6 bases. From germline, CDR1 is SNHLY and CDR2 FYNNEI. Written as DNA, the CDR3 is TGTGCCAGCAGTGTCGGGACCTACGAGCAGTACTTC. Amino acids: CASSVGTYEQYF.

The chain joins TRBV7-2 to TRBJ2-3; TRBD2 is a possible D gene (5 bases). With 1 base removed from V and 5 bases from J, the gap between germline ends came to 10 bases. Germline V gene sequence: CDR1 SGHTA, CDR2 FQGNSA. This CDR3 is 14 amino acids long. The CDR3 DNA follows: TGTGCCAGCAGCTTAGAGGTGGCGGGAGATACGCAGTATTTT. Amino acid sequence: CASSLEVAGDTQYF. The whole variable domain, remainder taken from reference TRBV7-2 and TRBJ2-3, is GAGVSQSPSNKVTEKGKDVELRCDPISGHTALYWYRQSLGQGLEFLIYFQGNSAPDKSGLPSDRFSAERTGGSVSTLTIQRTQQEDSAVYLCASSLEVAGDTQYFGPGTRLTVL.

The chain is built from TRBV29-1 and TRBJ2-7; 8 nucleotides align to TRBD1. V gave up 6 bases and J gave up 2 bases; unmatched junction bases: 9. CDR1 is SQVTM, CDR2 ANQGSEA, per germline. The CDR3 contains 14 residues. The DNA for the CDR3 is TGCAGCGTCGACCGGGACAGGATTGCCTACGAGCAGTACTTC. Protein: CSVDRDRIAYEQYF.

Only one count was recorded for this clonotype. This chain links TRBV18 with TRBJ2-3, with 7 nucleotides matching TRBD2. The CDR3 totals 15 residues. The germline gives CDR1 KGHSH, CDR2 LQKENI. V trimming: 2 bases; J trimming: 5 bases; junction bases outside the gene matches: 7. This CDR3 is CASSPLTPGGDTQYF. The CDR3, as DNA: TGTGCCAGCTCACCATTGACCCCGGGAGGAGATACGCAGTATTTT.

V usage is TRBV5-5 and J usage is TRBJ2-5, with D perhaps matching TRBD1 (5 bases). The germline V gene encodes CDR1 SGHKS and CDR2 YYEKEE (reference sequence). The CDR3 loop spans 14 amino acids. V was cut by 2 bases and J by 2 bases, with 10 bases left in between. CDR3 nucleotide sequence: TGTGCCAGCAGCTTTGGGGCAGGGCAAGAGACCCAGTACTTC. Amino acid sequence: CASSFGAGQETQYF.

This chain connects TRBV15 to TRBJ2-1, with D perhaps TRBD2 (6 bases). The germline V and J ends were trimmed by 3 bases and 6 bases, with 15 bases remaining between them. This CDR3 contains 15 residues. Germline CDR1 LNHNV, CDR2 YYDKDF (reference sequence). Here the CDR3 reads CATSSSGWMINEQFF. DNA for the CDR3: TGTGCCACCAGCAGCAGCGGGTGGATGATCAATGAGCAGTTCTTC.

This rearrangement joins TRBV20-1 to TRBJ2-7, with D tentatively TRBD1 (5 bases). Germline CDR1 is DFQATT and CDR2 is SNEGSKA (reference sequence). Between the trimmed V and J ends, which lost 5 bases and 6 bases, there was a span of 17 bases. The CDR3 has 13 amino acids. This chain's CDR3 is CSAVRQPPGEQYF. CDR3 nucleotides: TGCAGTGCTGTCAGACAGCCTCCCGGCGAGCAGTACTTC.

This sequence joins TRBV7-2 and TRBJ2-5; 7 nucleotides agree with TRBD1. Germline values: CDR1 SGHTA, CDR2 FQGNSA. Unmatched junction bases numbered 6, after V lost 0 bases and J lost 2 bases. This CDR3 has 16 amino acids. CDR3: CASSLAYRGGQETQYF. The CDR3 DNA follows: TGTGCCAGCAGCTTAGCCTACAGGGGTGGGCAAGAGACCCAGTACTTC. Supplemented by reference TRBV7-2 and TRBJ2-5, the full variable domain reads GAGVSQSPSNKVTEKGKDVELRCDPISGHTALYWYRQSLGQGLEFLIYFQGNSAPDKSGLPSDRFSAERTGGSVSTLTIQRTQQEDSAVYLCASSLAYRGGQETQYFGPGTRLLVL.

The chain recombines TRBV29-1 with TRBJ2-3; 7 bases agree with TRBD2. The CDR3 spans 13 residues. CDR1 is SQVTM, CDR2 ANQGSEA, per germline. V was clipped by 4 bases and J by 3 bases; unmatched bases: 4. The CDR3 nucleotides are TGCAGCGTTGCCGGGAGGATAACAGATACGCAGTATTTT. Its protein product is CSVAGRITDTQYF.

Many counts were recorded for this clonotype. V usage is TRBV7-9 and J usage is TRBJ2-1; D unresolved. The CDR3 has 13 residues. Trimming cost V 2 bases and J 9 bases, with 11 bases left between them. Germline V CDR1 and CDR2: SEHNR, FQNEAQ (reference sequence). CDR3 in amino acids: CASSLRTISEQFF. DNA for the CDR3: TGTGCCAGCAGCTTACGAACAATCAGTGAGCAGTTCTTC.